This T cell receptor beta chain was recovered during a study of shared T cell receptors in the human thymus. Repertoires were generated with immunoSEQ multiplex PCR, while TCRdb's copy carries only in-frame clones and drops some. The sample yields roughly 500,000 clones, 78% seen once. Between the trimmed V and J ends, which lost 8 bases and 7 bases, there was a span of 18 bases. The CDR3 has 13 amino acids. The germline CDR1 and CDR2 sequences are MGHDK and SYGVNS. This sample also appeared in a second study, on human thymus T cells. That source notes: The source of the thymus tissue was resections taken during corrective heart surgery. It looked as if thymic and blood repertoires used V and J genes in a biased way.

The clonotype was recovered from a boy in the first two years of life with a congenital heart defect. The chain links TRBV25-1 to TRBJ2-7, with D possibly matching TRBD2 (5 bases). The sample was thymocytes. This CDR3 is CASRRTSPGEQYF. The CDR3 DNA follows: TGTGCCAGCCGCCGGACGTCCCCGGGGGAGCAGTACTTC.